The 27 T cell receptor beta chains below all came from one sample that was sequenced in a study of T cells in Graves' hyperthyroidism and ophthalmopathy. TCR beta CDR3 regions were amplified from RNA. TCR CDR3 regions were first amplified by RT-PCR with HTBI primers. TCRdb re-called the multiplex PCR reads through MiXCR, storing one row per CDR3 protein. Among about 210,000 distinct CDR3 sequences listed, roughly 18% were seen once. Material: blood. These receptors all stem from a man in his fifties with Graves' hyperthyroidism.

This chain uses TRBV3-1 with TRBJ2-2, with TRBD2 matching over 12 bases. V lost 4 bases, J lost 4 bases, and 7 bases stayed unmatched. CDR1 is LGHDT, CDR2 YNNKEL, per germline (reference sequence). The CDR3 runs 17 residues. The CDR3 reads CASSPRTSGIVTGELFF. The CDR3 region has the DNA TGTGCCAGCAGCCCTAGGACTAGCGGGATTGTCACCGGGGAGCTGTTTTTT.

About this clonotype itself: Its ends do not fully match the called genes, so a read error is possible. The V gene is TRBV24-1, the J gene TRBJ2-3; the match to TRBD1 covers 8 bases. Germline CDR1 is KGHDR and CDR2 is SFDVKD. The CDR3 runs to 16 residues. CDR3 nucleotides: TGTGCCACCAGTGATCCAGGACAGGGTGGGACAGGTACGCAGTATTTT. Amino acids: CATSDPGQGGTGTQYF.

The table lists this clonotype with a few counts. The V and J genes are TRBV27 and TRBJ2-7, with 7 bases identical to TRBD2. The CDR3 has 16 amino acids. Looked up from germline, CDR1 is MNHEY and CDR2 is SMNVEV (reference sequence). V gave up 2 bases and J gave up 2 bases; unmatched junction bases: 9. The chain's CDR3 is CASSLSRASGAYEQYF. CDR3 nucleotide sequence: TGTGCCAGCAGTTTAAGTCGGGCTAGCGGAGCCTACGAGCAGTACTTC.

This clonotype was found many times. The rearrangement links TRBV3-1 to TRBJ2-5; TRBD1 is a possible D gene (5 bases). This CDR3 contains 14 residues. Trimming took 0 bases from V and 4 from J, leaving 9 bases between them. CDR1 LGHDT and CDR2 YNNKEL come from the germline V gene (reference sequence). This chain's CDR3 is CASSQDPGLETQYF. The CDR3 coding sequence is TGTGCCAGCAGCCAAGACCCAGGGTTAGAGACCCAGTACTTC.

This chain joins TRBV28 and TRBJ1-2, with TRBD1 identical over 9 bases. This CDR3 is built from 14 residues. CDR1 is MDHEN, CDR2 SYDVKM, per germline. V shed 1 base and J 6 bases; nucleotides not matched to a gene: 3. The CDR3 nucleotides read TGTGCCAGCAGTTTATTCACAGGGGGCAATGGCTACACCTTC. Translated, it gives CASSLFTGGNGYTF.

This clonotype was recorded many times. CDR3 sequence (DNA): TGTGCCAGCAGTTCTCGTCACGGGAACGGGGATTCACCCCTCCACTTT. Amino acid sequence: CASSSRHGNGDSPLHF. V is TRBV2 and J is TRBJ1-6; D ambiguous. Germline CDR1 and CDR2: SNHLY and FYNNEI. V gave up 5 bases and J gave up 8 bases, with 19 bases separating them. CDR3 length: 16 residues.

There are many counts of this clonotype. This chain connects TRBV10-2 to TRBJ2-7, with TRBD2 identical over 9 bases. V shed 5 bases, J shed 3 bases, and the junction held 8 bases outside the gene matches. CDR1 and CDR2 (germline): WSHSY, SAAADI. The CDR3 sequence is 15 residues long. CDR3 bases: TGCGCCAGCAGTCACACTAGCGGGTTTTTCTACGAGCAGTACTTC. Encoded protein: CASSHTSGFFYEQYF.

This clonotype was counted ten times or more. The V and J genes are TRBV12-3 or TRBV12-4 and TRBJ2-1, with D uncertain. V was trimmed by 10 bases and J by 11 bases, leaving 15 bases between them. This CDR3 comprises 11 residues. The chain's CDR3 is CATSSPGKQFF. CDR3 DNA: TGTGCCACCTCTTCACCCGGCAAGCAGTTCTTC.

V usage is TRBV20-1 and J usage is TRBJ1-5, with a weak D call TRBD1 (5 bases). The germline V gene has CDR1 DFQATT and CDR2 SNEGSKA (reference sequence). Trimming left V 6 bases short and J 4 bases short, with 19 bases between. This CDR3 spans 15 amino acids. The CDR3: CSAVSPGTKNQPQHF. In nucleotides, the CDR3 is TGCAGTGCGGTCTCCCCGGGGACCAAAAATCAGCCCCAGCATTTT.

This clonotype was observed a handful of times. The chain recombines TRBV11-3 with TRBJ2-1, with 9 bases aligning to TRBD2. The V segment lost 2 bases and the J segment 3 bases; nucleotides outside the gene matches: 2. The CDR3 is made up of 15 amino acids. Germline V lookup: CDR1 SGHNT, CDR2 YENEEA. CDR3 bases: TGTGCCAGCAGCTTACTAGCGGGGAACTACAATGAGCAGTTCTTC. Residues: CASSLLAGNYNEQFF.

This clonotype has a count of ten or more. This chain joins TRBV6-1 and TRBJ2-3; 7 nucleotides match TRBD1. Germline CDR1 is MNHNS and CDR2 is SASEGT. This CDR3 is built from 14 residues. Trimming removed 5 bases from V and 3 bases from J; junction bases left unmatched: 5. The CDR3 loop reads CASSRQGGTDTQYF. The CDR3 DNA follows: TGTGCCAGCAGTCGACAGGGCGGAACAGATACGCAGTATTTT.

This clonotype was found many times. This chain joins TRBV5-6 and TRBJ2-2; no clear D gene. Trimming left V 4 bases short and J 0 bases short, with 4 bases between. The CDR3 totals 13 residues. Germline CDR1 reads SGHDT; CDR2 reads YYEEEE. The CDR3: CASSGPNTGELFF. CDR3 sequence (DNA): TGTGCCAGCAGCGGACCGAACACCGGGGAGCTGTTTTTT.

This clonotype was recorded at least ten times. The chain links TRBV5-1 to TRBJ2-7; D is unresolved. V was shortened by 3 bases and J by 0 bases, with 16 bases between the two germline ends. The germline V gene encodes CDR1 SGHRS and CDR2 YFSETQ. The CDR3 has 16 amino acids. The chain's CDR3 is CASSSTAATSSYEQYF. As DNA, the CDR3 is TGCGCCAGCAGCTCCACAGCAGCAACAAGCTCCTACGAGCAGTACTTC.

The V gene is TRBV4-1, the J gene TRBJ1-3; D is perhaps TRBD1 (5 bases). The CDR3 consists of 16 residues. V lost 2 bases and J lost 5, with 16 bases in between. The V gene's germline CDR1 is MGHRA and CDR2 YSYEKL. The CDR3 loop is CASSQSRAGSRNTIYF. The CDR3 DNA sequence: TGCGCCAGCAGCCAATCTCGGGCAGGGTCTAGAAACACCATATATTTT.

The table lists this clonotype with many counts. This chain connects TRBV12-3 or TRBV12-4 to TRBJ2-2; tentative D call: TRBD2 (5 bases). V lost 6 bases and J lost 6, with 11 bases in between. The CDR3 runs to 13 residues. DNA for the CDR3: TGTGCCAGCAGGGGCCTGGGAGCCGGGGAGCTGTTTTTT. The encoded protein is CASRGLGAGELFF.

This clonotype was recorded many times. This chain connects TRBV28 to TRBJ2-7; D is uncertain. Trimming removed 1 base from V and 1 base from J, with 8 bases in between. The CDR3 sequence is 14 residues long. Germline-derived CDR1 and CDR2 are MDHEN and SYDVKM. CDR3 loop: CASSLSLTSYEQYF. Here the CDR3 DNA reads TGTGCCAGCAGTTTATCACTGACATCCTACGAGCAGTACTTC.

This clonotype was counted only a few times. This chain's CDR3 is CASSLRGEETQYF. The CDR3 nucleotides read TGTGCCAGCAGCTTGAGGGGAGAAGAGACCCAGTACTTC. The gene calls are TRBV5-4 and TRBJ2-5; the D gene could be TRBD1 or TRBD2 (5 bases each). Germline V gene sequence: CDR1 SGHNT, CDR2 YYREEE (reference sequence). The CDR3 runs to 13 residues. V was clipped by 1 base and J by 3 bases, with 7 bases between them.

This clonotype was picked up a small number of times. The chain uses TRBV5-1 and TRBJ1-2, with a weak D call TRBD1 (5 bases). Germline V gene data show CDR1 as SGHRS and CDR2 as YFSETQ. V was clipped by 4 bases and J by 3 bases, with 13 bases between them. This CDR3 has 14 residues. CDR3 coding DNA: TGCGCCAGCAGCATTGATGGGGCTGACTATGGCTACACCTTC. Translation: CASSIDGADYGYTF.

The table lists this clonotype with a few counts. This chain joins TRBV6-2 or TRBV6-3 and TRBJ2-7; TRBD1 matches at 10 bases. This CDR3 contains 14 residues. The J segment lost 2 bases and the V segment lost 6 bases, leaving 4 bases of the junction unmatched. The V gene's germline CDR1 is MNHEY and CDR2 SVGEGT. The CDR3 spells CASRMGTGAYEQYF. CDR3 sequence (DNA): TGTGCCAGCAGGATGGGGACAGGGGCCTACGAGCAGTACTTC.

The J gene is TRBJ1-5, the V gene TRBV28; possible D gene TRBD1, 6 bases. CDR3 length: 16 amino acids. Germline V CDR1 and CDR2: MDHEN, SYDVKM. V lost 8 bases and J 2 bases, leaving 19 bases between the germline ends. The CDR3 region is CASEGTFFNGNQPQHF. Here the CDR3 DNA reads TGTGCCAGCGAGGGGACATTTTTTAATGGCAATCAGCCCCAGCATTTT.

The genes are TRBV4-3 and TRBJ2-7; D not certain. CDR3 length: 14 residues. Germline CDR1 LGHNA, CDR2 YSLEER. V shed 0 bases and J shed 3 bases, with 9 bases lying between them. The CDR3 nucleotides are TGCGCCAGCAGCCAAGATACAGACGACTACGAGCAGTACTTC. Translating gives CASSQDTDDYEQYF.

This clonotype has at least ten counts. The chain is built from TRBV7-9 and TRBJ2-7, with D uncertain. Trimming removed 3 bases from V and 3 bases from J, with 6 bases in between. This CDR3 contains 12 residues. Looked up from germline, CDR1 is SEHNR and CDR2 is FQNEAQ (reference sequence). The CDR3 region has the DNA TGTGCCAGCAGCTTGGCTGTCTACGAGCAGTACTTC. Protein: CASSLAVYEQYF.

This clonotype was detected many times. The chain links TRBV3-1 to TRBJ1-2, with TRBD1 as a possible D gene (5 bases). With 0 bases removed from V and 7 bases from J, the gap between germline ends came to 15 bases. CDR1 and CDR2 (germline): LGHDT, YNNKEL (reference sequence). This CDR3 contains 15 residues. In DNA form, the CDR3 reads TGTGCCAGCAGCCAAGAGTCGGGATGGGGCATTGGCTACACCTTC. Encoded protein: CASSQESGWGIGYTF. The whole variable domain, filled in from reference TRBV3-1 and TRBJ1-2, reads DTAVSQTPKYLVTQMGNDKSIKCEQNLGHDTMYWYKQDSKKFLKIMFSYNNKELIINETVPNRFSPKSPDKAHLNLHINSLELGDSAVYFCASSQESGWGIGYTFGSGTRLTVV.

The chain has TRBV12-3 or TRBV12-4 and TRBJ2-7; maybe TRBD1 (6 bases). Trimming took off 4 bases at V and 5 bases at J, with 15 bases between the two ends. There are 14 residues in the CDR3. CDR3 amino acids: CASSSTGSSDEQYF. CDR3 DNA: TGTGCCAGCAGTTCCACAGGGAGCTCGGACGAGCAGTACTTC.

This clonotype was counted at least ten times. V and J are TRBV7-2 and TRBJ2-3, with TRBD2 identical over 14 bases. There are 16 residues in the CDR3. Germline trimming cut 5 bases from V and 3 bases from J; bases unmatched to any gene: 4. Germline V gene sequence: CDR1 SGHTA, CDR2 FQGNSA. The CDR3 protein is CASSLRLAGGTDTQYF. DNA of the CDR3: TGTGCCAGCAGCCTTCGACTAGCGGGAGGGACAGATACGCAGTATTTT. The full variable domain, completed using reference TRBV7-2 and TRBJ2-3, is GAGVSQSPSNKVTEKGKDVELRCDPISGHTALYWYRQSLGQGLEFLIYFQGNSAPDKSGLPSDRFSAERTGGSVSTLTIQRTQQEDSAVYLCASSLRLAGGTDTQYFGPGTRLTVL.

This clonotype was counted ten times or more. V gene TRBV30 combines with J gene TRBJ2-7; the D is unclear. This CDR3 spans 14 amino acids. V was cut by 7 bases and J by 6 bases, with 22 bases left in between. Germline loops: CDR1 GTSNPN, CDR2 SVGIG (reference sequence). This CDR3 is CAFLVKVEPPEQYF. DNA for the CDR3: TGTGCCTTTCTCGTGAAAGTAGAACCCCCCGAGCAGTACTTC.

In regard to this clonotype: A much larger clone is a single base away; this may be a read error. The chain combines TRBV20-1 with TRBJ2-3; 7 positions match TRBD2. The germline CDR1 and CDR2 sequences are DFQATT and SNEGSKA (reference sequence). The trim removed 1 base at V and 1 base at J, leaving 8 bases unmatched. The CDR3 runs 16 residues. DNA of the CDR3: TGCAGTGCTAGAGGACTGACGGGAGGACGCACAGATACGCAGTATTTT. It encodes CSARGLTGGRTDTQYF.